Shown below are 5 T cell receptor beta chains from a single sample sequenced in a study of blood T cell repertoires in COVID-19. Sequencing used immunoSEQ multiplex PCR; TCRdb keeps in-frame clones, though not all of them. The table has a few hundred thousand clones, approximately 82% seen once. Sequences were obtained from peripheral blood. The receptors were gathered from a woman in her forties who had recovered from COVID-19.

The sample holds a few counts of this clone. The chain carries TRBV4-3 and TRBJ2-3; no definite D call. CDR1 and CDR2 (germline): LGHNA, YSLEER. The ends were cut back, 0 bases at V and 2 bases at J, with 12 bases in the middle. The CDR3 is made up of 16 amino acids. The CDR3 nucleotides read TGCGCCAGCAGCCAAGATCTTTTCGGTTTCACAGATACGCAGTATTTT. The encoded protein is CASSQDLFGFTDTQYF.

This clone was recorded a few times. The chain carries TRBV6-5 and TRBJ1-3; TRBD1 matches 8 bases. This CDR3 is 15 amino acids long. J was trimmed by 4 bases and V by 6 bases; bases with no gene match: 8. Germline V gene lookup returns CDR1 MNHEY and CDR2 SVGAGI. The CDR3 nucleotides are TGTGCCAGCAGGACCGAACAGGGGGAAGGAAACACCATATATTTT. It specifies CASRTEQGEGNTIYF.

This clone was observed once. This chain joins TRBV7-9 and TRBJ2-6; 8 bases map to TRBD1. There are 15 residues in the CDR3. CDR1 and CDR2 from the germline V gene are SEHNR and FQNEAQ (reference sequence). V lost 6 bases to trimming and J lost 4 bases; unmatched junction nucleotides: 5. CDR3 sequence: CASRDREDGANVLTF. The CDR3 nucleotides are TGTGCCAGCAGGGACAGGGAGGACGGGGCCAACGTCCTGACTTTC.

This chain links TRBV2 with TRBJ2-3; D is unclear. The germline gives CDR1 SNHLY, CDR2 FYNNEI. The V gene lost 6 bases and the J gene lost 5 bases, with 15 bases spanning the gap. The length of the CDR3 is 14 residues. Here the CDR3 DNA reads TGTGCCAGCAGCACATCCGTAACGGGAGATACGCAGTATTTT. This gives the protein CASSTSVTGDTQYF.

The chain couples TRBV27 to TRBJ2-7, with 8 bases fitting TRBD1. After removal of 5 bases from V and 4 bases from J, the junction contained 13 bases not matched to a gene. The CDR3 spans 16 residues. Germline V gives CDR1 MNHEY, CDR2 SMNVEV (reference sequence). As DNA, the CDR3 is TGTGCCAGCAGTCCGTACCCCGGGACAGGCGTATACGAGCAGTACTTC. Its protein product is CASSPYPGTGVYEQYF.